This T cell receptor beta chain was recorded in a study of cytomegalovirus exposure and HLA in healthy donors. Study conclusions and caveats: There were 160 or so TCR beta chains listed as cytomegalovirus-associated. Sequencing artifact likely explains a cluster of highly shared sequence variants. Data from an earlier analysis indicated that most TCR beta V segments were productive either about 87% or about 30% of the time.

Both 60 Vbeta primers and 13 Jbeta primers went into the PCR. As handled by the study authors: Later reanalysis found tens of millions of unique TCR beta chains, around 10 million of them shared. Libraries were prepared by immunoSEQ multiplex PCR; TCRdb keeps only in-frame clonotypes and omits some of them. V, J and clone size are those of that table, while D and trimming were read from the DNA. The table shows 210,000 or so clones, with 78% occurring only once. Turning to this clone: No antigen is known for it.

V lost 2 bases to trimming and J lost 2 bases, with 20 bases between them. Germline V gene sequence: CDR1 SGHAT, CDR2 FQNNGV. This CDR3 has 18 amino acids. This rearrangement joins TRBV11-2 to TRBJ2-3, with D maybe TRBD1 (6 bases). This clonotype was sampled from a boy between 10 and 17 years old in good health and CMV-seronegative. The sample taken for sequencing was PBMCs. Here the CDR3 reads CASSLRGGSVINTDTQYF. The CDR3, as DNA: TGTGCCAGCAGCTTACGTGGGGGCTCGGTCATAAACACAGATACGCAGTATTTT.